Shown below are 16 T cell receptor beta chains from a single sample sequenced in a study of T cell responses to AZD1222 COVID-19 vaccine (TCRdb year 2021). The library was obtained by the immunoSEQ multiplex PCR assay. TCRdb re-hosts the immuneACCESS table, in-frame sequences only. Its copies lack some clones; in the studies checked, an unresolved V gene accounts for under half of them, and the cause for the rest is not known. Here the sample has over 120,000 clones; roughly 87% occur a single time. The ten biggest clones cover under 5.5% of the sample. This sample's time point label indicates: about 28 days (+/-7) after the second vaccine dose. The treatment or condition label corresponds to: meningococcal conjugate vaccine given as trial control. Sequences were derived from peripheral blood, sampled 28 days after the second dose of the MenACWY control vaccine. The receptors stem from an adult who received the MenACWY meningococcal vaccine as a control.

The V call is TRBV6-2 or TRBV6-3, the J call TRBJ2-5; unclear D gene. The V end was cut by 2 bases, the J end by 5 bases, with 9 bases between. Germline CDR1 and CDR2: MNHEY and SVGEGT. This CDR3 spans 13 amino acids. The CDR3 DNA reads as TGTGCCAGCAGTTACGGCCCATGGGAGACCCAGTACTTC. As protein: CASSYGPWETQYF.

V and J are TRBV5-1 and TRBJ1-1, with 8 nucleotides matching TRBD1. The CDR3 runs to 15 residues. V gave up 4 bases and J gave up 2 bases; unmatched junction bases: 7. Germline lookup yields CDR1 SGHRS and CDR2 YFSETQ. The CDR3 sequence: CASSDKTGVNTEAFF. The CDR3 coding sequence is TGCGCCAGCAGCGACAAGACAGGGGTTAACACTGAAGCTTTCTTT.

V gene TRBV19 combines with J gene TRBJ1-1, with 10 bases matching TRBD1. This CDR3 has 15 amino acids. The V gene's germline CDR1 is LNHDA and CDR2 SQIVND (reference sequence). V was clipped by 4 bases and J by 5 bases; unmatched bases: 7. The CDR3 loop is CASSREDRGKTEAFF. The CDR3 DNA follows: TGTGCCAGTAGTAGAGAGGACAGGGGGAAGACTGAAGCTTTCTTT.

This chain connects TRBV5-1 to TRBJ1-4; the match to TRBD1 covers 10 bases. The CDR3 spans 16 residues. The germline CDR1 and CDR2 sequences are SGHRS and YFSETQ. Trimming cost V 2 bases and J 5 bases; bases outside gene matches: 6. The CDR3 region has the DNA TGCGCCAGCAGCTTAACCGGGACAGGGGCGAATGAAAAACTGTTTTTT. Translating it yields CASSLTGTGANEKLFF.

The CDR3, as DNA: TGTGCCAGCAGTGAAGGGCAGGGACTCTACGAGCAGTACTTC. Translated: CASSEGQGLYEQYF. The genes are TRBV2 and TRBJ2-7; TRBD2 might be the D (6 bases). V lost 1 base and J 3 bases, leaving 10 bases between the germline ends. Germline lookup yields CDR1 SNHLY and CDR2 FYNNEI. The CDR3 consists of 14 residues.

This clone was detected once. The chain uses TRBV6-5 and TRBJ1-5, with no clear D. CDR3 length: 14 residues. Per germline, CDR1 MNHEY and CDR2 SVGAGI. The V end was cut by 6 bases, the J end by 7 bases, with 16 bases between. Here the CDR3 reads CASSRTVELQPQHF. The CDR3 bases are TGTGCCAGCAGCCGGACCGTGGAGCTACAGCCCCAGCATTTT.

J is TRBJ1-2 and V is TRBV2; TRBD1 matches 10 bases. Germline-derived CDR1 and CDR2 are SNHLY and FYNNEI. The CDR3 runs 14 residues. The junction had 8 bases not matched to a gene; V was cut back by 6 bases and J by 7 bases. The CDR3 is CASSQGQGRGGYTF. The CDR3 DNA reads TGTGCCAGCAGCCAGGGACAGGGGCGGGGTGGCTACACCTTC. The full variable domain, completed using reference TRBV2 and TRBJ1-2, is EPEVTQTPSHQVTQMGQEVILRCVPISNHLYFYWYRQILGQKVEFLVSFYNNEISEKSEIFDDQFSVERPDGSNFTLKIRSTKLEDSAMYFCASSQGQGRGGYTFGSGTRLTVV.

CDR3 sequence (DNA): TGTGCCAGCAGCAAACCCGACAGGTCCTTCCGCGAGCAGTACTTC. This encodes CASSKPDRSFREQYF. The chain combines TRBV21-1 with TRBJ2-7; TRBD1 reflects the table's D call only, with no check against the DNA. TRBV21-1 is annotated as a pseudogene. The CDR3 loop spans 15 amino acids.

The gene calls are TRBV27 and TRBJ1-1; perhaps TRBD1 as D (6 bases). Germline CDR1 and CDR2: MNHEY and SMNVEV (reference sequence). This CDR3 comprises 15 residues. Trimming pared 0 bases from V and 5 bases from J, leaving 13 bases between. CDR3 sequence: CASSLSPRGGTEAFF. The CDR3, as DNA: TGTGCCAGCAGTTTATCCCCCAGGGGTGGAACTGAAGCTTTCTTT.

The CDR3 DNA follows: TGTGCCAGCCGACCTCGTGGCGCGGGGAACACCGGGGAGCTGTTTTTT. This codes for CASRPRGAGNTGELFF. The chain has TRBV28 and TRBJ2-2; tentatively, D is TRBD2 (5 bases). The germline V gene encodes CDR1 MDHEN and CDR2 SYDVKM. There are 16 residues in the CDR3. Between the trimmed V and J ends, which lost 8 bases and 1 base, there was a span of 17 bases. The full variable domain, completed using reference TRBV28 and TRBJ2-2, is DVKVTQSSRYLVKRTGEKVFLECVQDMDHENMFWYRQDPGLGLRLIYFSYDVKMKEKGDIPEGYSVSREKKERFSLILESASTNQTSMYLCASRPRGAGNTGELFFGEGSRLTVL.

The V and J genes are TRBV12-3 or TRBV12-4 and TRBJ1-4; 7 bases are a match to TRBD1. The better agreement between TRBJ2-2 and the DNA end casts doubt on the J call. The CDR3 extends over 13 amino acids. The CDR3 DNA follows: TGTGCCAGCAGTTTAGGGACAGGCCAGGAGCTGTTTTTT. Its protein product is CASSLGTGQELFF.

Points on this clone: A read error may account for a junction end that differs from germline. V is TRBV7-7 and J is TRBJ2-3; 7 positions agree with TRBD1. CDR3 size: 14 residues. Germline V gene sequence: CDR1 SSHAT, CDR2 FNYEAQ (reference sequence). CDR3 sequence reads: CASSPTGGTDTQYF. DNA for the CDR3: TGTGCTAGCAGCCCTACAGGGGGCACAGATACGCAGTATTTT.

The chain has TRBV18 and TRBJ1-2; D is uncertain. The CDR3 is 15 amino acids. The V end was cut by 0 bases, the J end by 2 bases, with 10 bases between. Germline assignment: CDR1 KGHSH and CDR2 LQKENI. The CDR3 DNA reads TGTGCCAGCTCACCACCACTACAGAGGAACTATGGCTACACCTTC. It encodes CASSPPLQRNYGYTF.

This clone has at least ten counts. The chain has TRBV6-5 and TRBJ1-1; no reliable D call. There are 11 residues in the CDR3. In germline, CDR1 is MNHEY, CDR2 SVGAGI. Trimming took off 6 bases at V and 4 bases at J, with 6 bases between the two ends. CDR3 amino acids: CASSGITEAFF. DNA for the CDR3: TGTGCCAGCAGCGGGATCACTGAAGCTTTCTTT.

The genes are TRBV7-9 and TRBJ2-1; 12 nucleotides agree with TRBD1. Losses at the gene ends were 0 bases for V and 7 bases for J; bases not matched to a gene: 7. Germline loops: CDR1 SEHNR, CDR2 FQNEAQ (reference sequence). The CDR3 sequence is 17 residues long. CDR3 nucleotides: TGTGCCAGCAGCTTAGCAGGGACAGGGGGCGCTGGGAATGAGCAGTTCTTC. It translates to CASSLAGTGGAGNEQFF.

The CDR3 region is CASSPGRTTNEKLFF. Here the CDR3 DNA reads TGTGCCAGCAGCCCCGGACGGACAACTAATGAAAAACTGTTTTTT. J is TRBJ1-4 and V is TRBV28, with D unclear. The CDR3 extends over 15 amino acids. Trimming shortened V by 6 bases and J by 0 bases, and 11 bases separated the two germline ends. The germline gives CDR1 MDHEN, CDR2 SYDVKM.